Each of the 16 T cell receptor beta chains below was sequenced from the same sample in a study of CD8+CD57+ T cells in acquired aplastic anemia. TCR beta VDJ and CDR3 profiling used genomic DNA as template. TCRdb passed the reads through MiXCR, listing each CDR3 protein once. Counted here are 60,000 to 75,000 distinct CDR3 sequences, 50% to 70% occurring once; the ten biggest clones make up around 2.3%. The material sequenced was sorted CD4+, CD8+, or CD8+CD57+ T cells (not recorded which) from PBMCs. The receptors were gathered from a human donor in good health, serving as a control.

The V gene is TRBV10-1, the J gene TRBJ2-3; D is ambiguous. Germline lookup yields CDR1 WNHNN and CDR2 SYGVQD (reference sequence). This CDR3 is built from 13 residues. Trimming stripped 4 bases from V and 0 bases from J, with 5 bases between. The CDR3 loop is CASSAASTDTQYF. The CDR3 coding sequence is TGCGCCAGCAGTGCTGCCAGCACAGATACGCAGTATTTT.

Of note for this clonotype: A much larger clone differs from this one at a single base, so this may be a read error. V usage is TRBV27 and J usage is TRBJ1-1; a possible D gene is TRBD1 (5 bases). Germline CDR1 MNHEY, CDR2 SMNVEV (reference sequence). The CDR3 contains 14 residues. Trimming shortened V by 1 base and J by 3 bases, and 9 bases separated the two germline ends. CDR3 DNA sequence: TGTGCCAGCAGTTTATGGGGGGGGGACACTGAAGCTTTCTTT. Translated, it gives CASSLWGGDTEAFF.

The genes are TRBV19 and TRBJ2-5; D is possibly TRBD1 (6 bases). The CDR3 covers 13 residues. V was pared by 3 bases and J by 5 bases, with 10 bases between. Germline V gene lookup returns CDR1 LNHDA and CDR2 SQIVND (reference sequence). CDR3 in amino acids: CASSIRQAETQYF. The CDR3, as DNA: TGTGCCAGTAGTATCCGACAGGCGGAGACCCAGTACTTC.

Concerning this clonotype itself: This clone may be a read error of a much larger clone one base away. The chain recombines TRBV7-9 with TRBJ2-2; the match to TRBD1 covers 7 bases. The germline gives CDR1 SEHNR, CDR2 FQNEAQ (reference sequence). CDR3 length: 15 residues. CDR3 nucleotide sequence: TGTGCCAGCAGGTTGGGCAGGGGGAACACCGGGGAGCTGTCTTTT. Its translation: CASRLGRGNTGELSF.

The V call is TRBV29-1, the J call TRBJ1-2; a possible D gene is TRBD1 (6 bases). Germline V gene data show CDR1 as SQVTM and CDR2 as ANQGSEA. The CDR3 loop spans 11 amino acids. V was pared by 7 bases and J by 6 bases, with 12 bases between. The CDR3 DNA sequence: TGCAGCGGCCTACAGGGAGATGGCTACACCTTC. It encodes CSGLQGDGYTF.

The chain uses TRBV9 and TRBJ1-6, with TRBD1 as a possible D gene (5 bases). Per the germline V gene, CDR1 is SGDLS and CDR2 is YYNGEE. The CDR3 sequence is 14 residues long. V lost 4 bases, J lost 7 bases, and 12 bases lay in between. CDR3 loop: CASSPKWGNSPLHF. DNA of the CDR3: TGTGCCAGCAGCCCTAAATGGGGGAATTCACCCCTCCACTTT.

The V call is TRBV7-2, the J call TRBJ2-7, with no clear D. This CDR3 spans 11 amino acids. CDR1 SGHTA and CDR2 FQGNSA come from the germline V gene. The CDR3 DNA reads TGTGAGGCTGGATTTCCTGGCGAGCAGTACTTC. Encoded protein: CEAGFPGEQYF.

This clonotype was found many times. V is TRBV10-1 and J is TRBJ2-1; 8 nucleotides align to TRBD2. The CDR3 runs 17 residues. Trimming cost V 2 bases and J 9 bases; bases outside gene matches: 15. CDR1 and CDR2 (germline): WNHNN, SYGVQD (reference sequence). CDR3 in amino acids: CASSENVVGRGSSEQFF. CDR3 bases: TGCGCCAGCAGTGAGAACGTTGTCGGGAGGGGGTCCAGTGAGCAGTTCTTC.

This clonotype was found many times. This chain uses TRBV7-3 with TRBJ1-1; D perhaps matches TRBD1 (6 bases). V lost 1 base and J lost 4, with 7 bases in between. This CDR3 is built from 13 residues. In germline, CDR1 is SGHTA, CDR2 FQGTGA. The CDR3 DNA is TGTGCCAGCAGCTTAAAAGGGGGCACTGAAGCTTTCTTT. It encodes CASSLKGGTEAFF. Based on the CDR3 plus reference TRBV7-3 and TRBJ1-1, the full variable domain is GAGVSQTPSNKVTEKGKYVELRCDPISGHTALYWYRQSLGQGPEFLIYFQGTGAADDSGLPNDRFFAVRPEGSVSTLKIQRTERGDSAVYLCASSLKGGTEAFFGQGTRLTVV.

A word on this clonotype: The conserved phenylalanine or tryptophan is not found at the CDR3 terminus, so this likely reflects a read error. The chain carries TRBV19 and TRBJ2-7; 11 bases agree with TRBD2. The CDR3 runs to 14 residues. Germline V lookup: CDR1 LNHDA, CDR2 SQIVND (reference sequence). The J segment lost 4 bases and the V segment lost 4 bases, leaving 3 bases of the junction unmatched. The CDR3 DNA reads as TGTGCCAGTAGTAGAACTAGCGGGAGTTACGAGCAGTACTCC. This gives the protein CASSRTSGSYEQYS.

This clonotype was observed at least ten times. The chain has TRBV7-2 and TRBJ1-5; TRBD1 might be the D (6 bases). V lost 1 base and J 7 bases, leaving 14 bases between the germline ends. In germline, CDR1 is SGHTA, CDR2 FQGNSA. This CDR3 contains 15 residues. The CDR3 reads CASSLGRGAGQPQHF. CDR3 sequence (DNA): TGTGCCAGCAGCTTAGGCCGGGGGGCAGGGCAGCCCCAGCATTTT.

The chain recombines TRBV7-2 with TRBJ2-5; tentatively, D is TRBD1 or TRBD2 (6 bases each). Trimming left V 6 bases short and J 0 bases short, with 14 bases between. Germline CDR1 SGHTA, CDR2 FQGNSA. The CDR3 is 15 residues long. CDR3: CASRPGGRDQETQYF. CDR3 bases: TGTGCCAGCAGACCCGGGGGCCGTGACCAAGAGACCCAGTACTTC.

This clonotype was observed a handful of times. The rearrangement uses TRBV19 and TRBJ2-3; no definite D call. Between the trimmed V and J ends, which lost 7 bases and 11 bases, there was a span of 4 bases. The germline CDR1 and CDR2 sequences are LNHDA and SQIVND (reference sequence). This CDR3 is 8 amino acids long. The CDR3 reads CASNRQYF. CDR3 sequence (DNA): TGTGCCAGTAATAGGCAGTATTTT.

This clonotype was observed many times. V and J are TRBV5-1 and TRBJ1-1; D is uncertain. Germline-derived CDR1 and CDR2 are SGHRS and YFSETQ. There are 14 residues in the CDR3. The V end was cut by 0 bases, the J end by 6 bases, with 12 bases between. CDR3 in amino acids: CASSLGAGLPEAFF. In DNA, the CDR3 is TGCGCCAGCAGCTTGGGGGCGGGCTTGCCTGAAGCTTTCTTT.

This chain links TRBV15 with TRBJ2-7; D is tentatively TRBD1 or TRBD2 (5 bases each). The CDR3 length is 14 residues. Trimming took 1 base from V and 7 from J, leaving 14 bases between them. Germline V lookup: CDR1 LNHNV, CDR2 YYDKDF (reference sequence). This CDR3 is CATSRGDPLGEQYF. CDR3 DNA sequence: TGTGCCACCAGCAGAGGGGACCCCCTCGGGGAGCAGTACTTC.

This clonotype showed up many times. The V call is TRBV12-3 or TRBV12-4, the J call TRBJ1-6; D remains ambiguous. The ends were cut back, 4 bases at V and 1 base at J, with 20 bases in the middle. This CDR3 contains 19 residues. CDR3 coding DNA: TGTGCCAGCAGTTCTGTCCTCGGGCTGGCGACATCCTATAATTCACCCCTCCACTTT. This codes for CASSSVLGLATSYNSPLHF.